This TCR beta chain was retrieved from a study of CD8+CD57+ T cells in acquired aplastic anemia. Patients selected for sequencing had displayed CD8+CD57+ cell expansion by flow cytometry. Genomic DNA acted as the template from which TCR beta VDJ combination and CDR3 sequence profiling were carried out. TCRdb passed the reads through MiXCR, listing each CDR3 protein once. Among about 160,000 distinct CDR3 sequences, around 52% were seen once, and the ten largest hold about 31%. Germline V gives CDR1 SQVTM, CDR2 ANQGSEA. The CDR3 sequence runs 13 residues, both termini included. A word on this clonotype: The DNA is omitted, as the CDR3 cannot be located on it reliably, and the CDR3 follows TCRdb's listing.

The chain links TRBV29-1 to TRBJ1-2. Sequenced material: sorted CD4+, CD8+, or CD8+CD57+ T cells (not recorded which) from PBMCs. This clonotype was sampled from a human donor with aplastic anemia. The CDR3 here is CSGKSGSDYGCTF.